The T cell receptor (beta chain) described here comes from a study of cytomegalovirus exposure and HLA in healthy donors. The germline V gene has CDR1 SEHNR and CDR2 FQNEAQ (reference sequence). The CDR3 covers 12 residues. The study ran its PCR with 60 Vbeta and 13 Jbeta primers. Method: immunoSEQ multiplex PCR; TCRdb's copy keeps in-frame clones and lacks some. The sample lists roughly 100,000 clones; over 70% were seen once. Sequencing was performed on PBMCs. This TCR was recovered from a man aged 30 to 45 in good health and CMV-seronegative. The chain joins TRBV7-9 to TRBJ2-5; D unclear. The J call is doubtful: the DNA matches TRBJ2-7 better. CDR3 loop: CASSLGSYEQYF. For the CDR3, the DNA is TGTGCCAGCAGCTTAGGGAGCTACGAGCAGTACTTC.